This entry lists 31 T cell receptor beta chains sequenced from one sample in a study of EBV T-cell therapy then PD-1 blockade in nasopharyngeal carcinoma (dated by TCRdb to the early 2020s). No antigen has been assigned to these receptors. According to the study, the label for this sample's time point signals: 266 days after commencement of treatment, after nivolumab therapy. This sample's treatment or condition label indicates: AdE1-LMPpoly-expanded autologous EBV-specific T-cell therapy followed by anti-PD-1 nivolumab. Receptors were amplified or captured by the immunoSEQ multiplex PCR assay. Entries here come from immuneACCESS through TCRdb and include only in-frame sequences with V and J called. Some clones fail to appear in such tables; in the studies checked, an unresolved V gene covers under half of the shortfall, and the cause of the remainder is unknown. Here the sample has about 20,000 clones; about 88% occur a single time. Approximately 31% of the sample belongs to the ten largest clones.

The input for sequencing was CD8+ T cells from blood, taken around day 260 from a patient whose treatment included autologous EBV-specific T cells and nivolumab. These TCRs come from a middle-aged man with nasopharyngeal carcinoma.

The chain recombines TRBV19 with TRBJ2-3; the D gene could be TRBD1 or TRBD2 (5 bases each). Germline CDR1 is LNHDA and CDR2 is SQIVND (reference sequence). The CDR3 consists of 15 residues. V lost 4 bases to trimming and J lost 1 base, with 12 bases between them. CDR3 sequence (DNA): TGTGCCAGTAGTACCGCAGGGAGAGGCACAGATACGCAGTATTTT. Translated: CASSTAGRGTDTQYF.

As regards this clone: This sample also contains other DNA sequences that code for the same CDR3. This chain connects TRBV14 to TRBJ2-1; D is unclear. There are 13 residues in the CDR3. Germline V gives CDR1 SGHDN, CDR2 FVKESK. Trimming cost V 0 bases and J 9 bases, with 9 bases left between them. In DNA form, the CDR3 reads TGTGCCAGCAGCCAAGATAGTCTAGGTGAGCAGTTCTTC. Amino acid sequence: CASSQDSLGEQFF.

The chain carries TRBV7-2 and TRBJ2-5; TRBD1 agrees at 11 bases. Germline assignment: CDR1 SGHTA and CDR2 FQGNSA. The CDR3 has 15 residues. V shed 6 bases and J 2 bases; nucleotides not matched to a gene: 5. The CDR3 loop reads CASREGTGGQETQYF. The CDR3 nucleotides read TGTGCCAGCAGGGAGGGGACAGGGGGACAAGAGACCCAGTACTTC.

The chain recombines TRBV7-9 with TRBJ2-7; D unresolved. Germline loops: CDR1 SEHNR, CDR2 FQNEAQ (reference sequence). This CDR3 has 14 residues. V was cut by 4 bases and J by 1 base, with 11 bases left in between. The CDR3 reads CASSSGRSSYEQYF. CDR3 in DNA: TGTGCCAGCAGCTCCGGACGGAGTTCCTACGAGCAGTACTTC.

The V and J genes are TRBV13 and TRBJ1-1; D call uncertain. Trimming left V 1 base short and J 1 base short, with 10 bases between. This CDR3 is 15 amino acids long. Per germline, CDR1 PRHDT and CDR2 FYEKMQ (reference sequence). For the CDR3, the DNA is TGTGCCAGCAGCTTAGTGGGCTTAGGGAACACTGAAGCTTTCTTT. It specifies CASSLVGLGNTEAFF.

The CDR3 loop reads CASSPRQVSYNEQFF. The CDR3 nucleotides read TGTGCCAGCAGTCCCCGACAGGTCTCCTACAATGAGCAGTTCTTC. The V and J genes are TRBV27 and TRBJ2-1; a weak D match, TRBD1 (6 bases). The length of the CDR3 is 15 residues. Trimming took 5 bases from V and 0 from J, leaving 11 bases between them. Germline V gene lookup returns CDR1 MNHEY and CDR2 SMNVEV (reference sequence).

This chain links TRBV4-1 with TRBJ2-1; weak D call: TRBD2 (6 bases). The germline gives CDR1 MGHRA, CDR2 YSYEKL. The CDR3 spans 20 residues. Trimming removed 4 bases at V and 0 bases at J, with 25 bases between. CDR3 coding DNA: TGCGCCAGCAGCCTTAGATACGGGGGAGTGGTCCCGAACTCCTACAATGAGCAGTTCTTC. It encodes CASSLRYGGVVPNSYNEQFF.

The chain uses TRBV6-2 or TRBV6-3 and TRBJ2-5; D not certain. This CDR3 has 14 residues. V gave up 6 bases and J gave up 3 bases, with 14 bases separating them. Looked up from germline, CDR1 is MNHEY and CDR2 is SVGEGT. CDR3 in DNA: TGTGCCAGCAGCTCGGGCTCCGTAAAAGAGACCCAGTACTTC. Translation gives CASSSGSVKETQYF.

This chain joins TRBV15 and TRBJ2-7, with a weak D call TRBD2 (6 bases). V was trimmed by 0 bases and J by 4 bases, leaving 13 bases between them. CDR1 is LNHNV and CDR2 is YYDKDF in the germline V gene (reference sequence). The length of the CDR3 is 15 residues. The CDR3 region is CATSRDRGTSYEQYF. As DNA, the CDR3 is TGTGCCACCAGCAGAGATCGGGGGACTTCGTACGAGCAGTACTTC.

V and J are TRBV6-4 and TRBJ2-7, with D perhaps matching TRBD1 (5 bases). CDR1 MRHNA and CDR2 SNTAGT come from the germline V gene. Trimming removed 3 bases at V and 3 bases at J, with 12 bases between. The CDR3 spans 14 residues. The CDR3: CASSETGQGYEQYF. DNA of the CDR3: TGTGCCAGCAGTGAAACGGGTCAGGGCTACGAGCAGTACTTC.

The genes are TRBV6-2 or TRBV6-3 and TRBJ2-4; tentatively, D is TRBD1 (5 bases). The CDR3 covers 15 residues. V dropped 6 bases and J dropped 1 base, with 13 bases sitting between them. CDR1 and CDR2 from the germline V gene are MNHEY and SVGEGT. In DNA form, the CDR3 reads TGTGCCAGCAGCGCAGGGCGTTGGGCCAAAAACATTCAGTACTTC. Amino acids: CASSAGRWAKNIQYF.

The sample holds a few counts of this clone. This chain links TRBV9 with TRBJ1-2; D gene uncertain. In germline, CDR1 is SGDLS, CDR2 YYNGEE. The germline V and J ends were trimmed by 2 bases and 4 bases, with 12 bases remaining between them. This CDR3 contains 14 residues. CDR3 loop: CASSVSHSGYGYTF. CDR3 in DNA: TGTGCCAGCAGCGTGAGCCACTCGGGCTATGGCTACACCTTC.

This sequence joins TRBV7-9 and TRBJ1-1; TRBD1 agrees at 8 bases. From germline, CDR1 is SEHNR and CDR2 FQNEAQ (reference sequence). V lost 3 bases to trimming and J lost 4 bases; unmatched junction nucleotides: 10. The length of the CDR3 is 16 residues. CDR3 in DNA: TGTGCCAGCAGCTTGGGGATAGGGACAGGAGCCACTGAAGCTTTCTTT. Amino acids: CASSLGIGTGATEAFF.

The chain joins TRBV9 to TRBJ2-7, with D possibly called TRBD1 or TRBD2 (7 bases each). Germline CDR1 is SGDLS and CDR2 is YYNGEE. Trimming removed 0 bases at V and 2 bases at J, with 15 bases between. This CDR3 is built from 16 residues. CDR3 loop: CASSVGLRGGTYEQYF. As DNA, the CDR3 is TGTGCCAGCAGCGTAGGGCTCAGGGGGGGAACCTACGAGCAGTACTTC.

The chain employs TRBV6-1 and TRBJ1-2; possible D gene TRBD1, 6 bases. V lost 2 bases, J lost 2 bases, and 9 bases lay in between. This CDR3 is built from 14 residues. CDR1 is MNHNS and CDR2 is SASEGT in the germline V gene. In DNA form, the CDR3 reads TGTGCCAGCAGTGAACGGGGGGGCAACTATGGCTACACCTTC. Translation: CASSERGGNYGYTF.

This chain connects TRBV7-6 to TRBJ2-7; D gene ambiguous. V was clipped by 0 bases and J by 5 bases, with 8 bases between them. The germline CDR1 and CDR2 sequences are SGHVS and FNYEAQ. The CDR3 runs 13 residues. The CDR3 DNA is TGTGCCAGCAGCTTAGCAGGCGTGGACGAGCAGTACTTC. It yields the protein CASSLAGVDEQYF.

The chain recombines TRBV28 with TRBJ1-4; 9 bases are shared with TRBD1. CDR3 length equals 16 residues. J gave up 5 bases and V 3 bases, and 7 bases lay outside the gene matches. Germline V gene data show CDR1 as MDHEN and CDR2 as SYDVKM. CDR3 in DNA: TGTGCCAGCAGTTTTTGGTCAGGGACAGGGAATGAAAAACTGTTTTTT. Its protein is CASSFWSGTGNEKLFF.

The CDR3 is CASSLAGNTEAFF. The CDR3 DNA reads TGTGCCAGCAGCTTAGCAGGAAACACTGAAGCTTTCTTT. The chain employs TRBV7-6 and TRBJ1-1; D ambiguous. Germline lookup yields CDR1 SGHVS and CDR2 FNYEAQ. The CDR3 runs to 13 residues. Trimming took 0 bases from V and 2 from J, leaving 4 bases between them. Variable domain in full (rest from reference TRBV7-6 and TRBJ1-1): GAGVSQSPRYKVTKRGQDVALRCDPISGHVSLYWYRQALGQGPEFLTYFNYEAQQDKSGLPNDRFSAERPEGSISTLTIQRTEQRDSAMYRCASSLAGNTEAFFGQGTRLTVV.

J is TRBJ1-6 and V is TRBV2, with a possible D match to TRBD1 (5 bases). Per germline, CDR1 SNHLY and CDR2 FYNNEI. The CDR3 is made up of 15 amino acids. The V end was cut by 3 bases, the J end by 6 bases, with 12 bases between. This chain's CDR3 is CASSDRQTLNSPLHF. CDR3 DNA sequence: TGTGCCAGCAGTGATAGACAGACCCTTAATTCACCCCTCCACTTT.

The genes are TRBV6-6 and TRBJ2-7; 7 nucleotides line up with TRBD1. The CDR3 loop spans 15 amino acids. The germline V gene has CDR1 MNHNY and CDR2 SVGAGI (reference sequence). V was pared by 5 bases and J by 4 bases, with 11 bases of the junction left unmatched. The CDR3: CASSDRAGRGYEQYF. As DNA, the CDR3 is TGTGCCAGCAGTGACAGGGCTGGAAGGGGGTACGAGCAGTACTTC.

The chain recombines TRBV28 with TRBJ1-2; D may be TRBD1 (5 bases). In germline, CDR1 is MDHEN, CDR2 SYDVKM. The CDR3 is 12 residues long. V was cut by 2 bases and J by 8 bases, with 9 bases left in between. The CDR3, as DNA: TGTGCCAGCAGTTTAGGGGCCAGCGGCTACACCTTC. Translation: CASSLGASGYTF.

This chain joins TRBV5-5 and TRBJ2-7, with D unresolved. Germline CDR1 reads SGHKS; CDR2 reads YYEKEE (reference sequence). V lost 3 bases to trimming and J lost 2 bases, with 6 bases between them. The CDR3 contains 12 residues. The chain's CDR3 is CASSSATYEQYF. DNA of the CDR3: TGTGCCAGCAGCTCGGCCACCTACGAGCAGTACTTC.

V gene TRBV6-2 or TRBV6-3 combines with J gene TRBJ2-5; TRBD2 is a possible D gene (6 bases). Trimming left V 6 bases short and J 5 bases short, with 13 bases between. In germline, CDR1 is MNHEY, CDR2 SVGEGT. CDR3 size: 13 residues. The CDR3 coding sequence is TGTGCCAGCAGCCTACGCGGGGATGAGACCCAGTACTTC. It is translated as CASSLRGDETQYF.

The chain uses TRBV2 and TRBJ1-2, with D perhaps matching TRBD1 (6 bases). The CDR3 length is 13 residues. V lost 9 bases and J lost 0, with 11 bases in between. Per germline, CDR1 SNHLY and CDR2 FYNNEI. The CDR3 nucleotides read TGTGCCAGTCATGGACAGACTAACTATGGCTACACCTTC. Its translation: CASHGQTNYGYTF.

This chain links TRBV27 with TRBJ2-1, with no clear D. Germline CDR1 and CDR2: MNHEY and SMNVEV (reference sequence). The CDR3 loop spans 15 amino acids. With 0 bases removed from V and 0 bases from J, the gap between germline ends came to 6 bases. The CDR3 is CASSLSQVSYNEQFF. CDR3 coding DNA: TGTGCCAGCAGTTTATCCCAGGTCTCCTACAATGAGCAGTTCTTC.

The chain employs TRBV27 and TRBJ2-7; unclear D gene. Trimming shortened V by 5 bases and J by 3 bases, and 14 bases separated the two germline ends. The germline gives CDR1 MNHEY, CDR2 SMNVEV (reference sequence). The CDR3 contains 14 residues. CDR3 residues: CASSPSGVGYEQYF. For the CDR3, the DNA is TGTGCCAGCAGTCCTTCGGGTGTAGGCTACGAGCAGTACTTC.

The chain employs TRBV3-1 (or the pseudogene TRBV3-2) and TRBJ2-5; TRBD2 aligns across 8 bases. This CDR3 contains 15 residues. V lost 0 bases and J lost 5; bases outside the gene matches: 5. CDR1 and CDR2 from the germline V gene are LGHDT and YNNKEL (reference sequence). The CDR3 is CASSQEGLGVETQYF. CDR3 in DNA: TGTGCCAGCAGCCAAGAGGGACTAGGGGTGGAGACCCAGTACTTC.

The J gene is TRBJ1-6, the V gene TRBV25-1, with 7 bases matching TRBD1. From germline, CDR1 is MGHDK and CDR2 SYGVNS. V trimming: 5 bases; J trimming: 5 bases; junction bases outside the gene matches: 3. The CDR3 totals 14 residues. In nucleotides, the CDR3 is TGTGCCAGCAGTTGGGACAGAGATAATTCACCCCTCCACTTT. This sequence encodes CASSWDRDNSPLHF.

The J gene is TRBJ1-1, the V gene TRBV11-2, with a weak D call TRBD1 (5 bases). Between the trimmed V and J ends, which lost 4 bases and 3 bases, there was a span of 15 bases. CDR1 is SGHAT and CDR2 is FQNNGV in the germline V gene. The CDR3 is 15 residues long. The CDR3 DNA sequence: TGTGCCAGCAGCTCGCCCGGGGGTTGGGACACTGAAGCTTTCTTT. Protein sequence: CASSSPGGWDTEAFF.

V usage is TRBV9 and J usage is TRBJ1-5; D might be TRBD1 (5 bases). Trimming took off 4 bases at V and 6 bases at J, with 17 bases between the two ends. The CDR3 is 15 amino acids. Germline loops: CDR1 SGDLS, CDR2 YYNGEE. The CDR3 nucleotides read TGTGCCAGCAGCCACGGGGGGGGAAGCTCTCAGCCCCAGCATTTT. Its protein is CASSHGGGSSQPQHF. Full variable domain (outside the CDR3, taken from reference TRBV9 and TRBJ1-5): DSGVTQTPKHLITATGQRVTLRCSPRSGDLSVYWYQQSLDQGLQFLIQYYNGEERAKGNILERFSAQQFPDLHSELNLSSLELGDSALYFCASSHGGGSSQPQHFGDGTRLSIL.

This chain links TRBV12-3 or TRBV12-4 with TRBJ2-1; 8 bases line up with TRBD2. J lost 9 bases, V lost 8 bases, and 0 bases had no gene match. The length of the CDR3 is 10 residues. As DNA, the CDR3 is TGTGCCAGCGCGGGGGGTGAGCAGTTCTTC. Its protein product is CASAGGEQFF.